The 29 T cell receptor beta chains given below trace back to one sample, sequenced in a study of control samples from healthy donors and cancer patients. Produced via immunoSEQ multiplex PCR; TCRdb's table is partial and in-frame only. Of roughly 370,000 clones in the sample, about 93% were seen once. The sequencing sample was made of PBMCs. All receptors derive from a middle-aged man with head and neck cancer.

The V and J genes are TRBV19 and TRBJ2-7, with 7 bases lining up with TRBD2. V dropped 0 bases and J dropped 3; count of bases not matched to a gene: 17. CDR1 and CDR2 (germline): LNHDA, SQIVND (reference sequence). The CDR3 is 19 residues long. The CDR3 coding sequence is TGTGCCAGTAGTATAGATATATCCCCCGCTAGCGGACTACACTACGAGCAGTACTTC. This sequence encodes CASSIDISPASGLHYEQYF.

This clone was recorded only once. This rearrangement joins TRBV7-9 to TRBJ2-7, with 7 bases matching TRBD1. Germline V gives CDR1 SEHNR, CDR2 FQNEAQ (reference sequence). The CDR3 is made up of 15 amino acids. Trimming at V came to 0 bases and at J to 2 bases, leaving 4 bases not matched to a gene. CDR3 region: CASSLAPGQTYEQYF. For the CDR3, the DNA is TGTGCCAGCAGCTTAGCCCCGGGACAGACCTACGAGCAGTACTTC.

The chain has TRBV27 and TRBJ2-7; 8 bases are a match to TRBD1. CDR1 and CDR2 (germline): MNHEY, SMNVEV (reference sequence). V lost 9 bases to trimming and J lost 0 bases; unmatched junction nucleotides: 7. The CDR3 has 14 residues. CDR3 residues: CASRPGQVSYEQYF. DNA of the CDR3: TGTGCCAGTCGCCCGGGACAGGTCTCCTACGAGCAGTACTTC.

The chain combines TRBV9 with TRBJ1-1; a possible D gene is TRBD1 (6 bases). V was clipped by 4 bases and J by 5 bases, with 15 bases between them. Germline-derived CDR1 and CDR2 are SGDLS and YYNGEE. This CDR3 has 14 amino acids. The CDR3 here is CASSTRDIRTEAFF. CDR3 nucleotide sequence: TGTGCCAGCAGCACCCGGGACATTAGGACTGAAGCTTTCTTT. The full variable domain, its missing parts supplied by reference TRBV9 and TRBJ1-1, is DSGVTQTPKHLITATGQRVTLRCSPRSGDLSVYWYQQSLDQGLQFLIQYYNGEERAKGNILERFSAQQFPDLHSELNLSSLELGDSALYFCASSTRDIRTEAFFGQGTRLTVV.

The chain combines TRBV24-1 with TRBJ1-2; 8 bases line up with TRBD1. Trimming cost V 5 bases and J 7 bases; bases outside gene matches: 5. Germline CDR1 reads KGHDR; CDR2 reads SFDVKD. The CDR3 length is 13 residues. The CDR3 coding sequence is TGTGCCACCAGTGCGGGGACAGGCCGTGGCTACACCTTC. Its protein is CATSAGTGRGYTF.

This chain connects TRBV19 to TRBJ1-2; TRBD1 might be the D (6 bases). The germline V gene encodes CDR1 LNHDA and CDR2 SQIVND (reference sequence). CDR3 length: 13 amino acids. The V gene lost 5 bases and the J gene lost 4 bases, with 11 bases spanning the gap. The CDR3 nucleotides read TGTGCCAGTAGTCTATGGACAGCCTATGGCTACACCTTC. Amino acids: CASSLWTAYGYTF.

This chain links TRBV28 with TRBJ2-2; no clear D. V shed 8 bases and J shed 2 bases, with 6 bases lying between them. The V gene's germline CDR1 is MDHEN and CDR2 SYDVKM. The CDR3 is 12 residues long. The CDR3 nucleotides read TGTGCCAGCGGCACAAACACCGGGGAGCTGTTTTTT. As protein: CASGTNTGELFF.

J is TRBJ2-7 and V is TRBV29-1, with D perhaps matching TRBD2 (6 bases). This CDR3 contains 13 residues. The germline V gene has CDR1 SQVTM and CDR2 ANQGSEA. Trimming removed 4 bases from V and 3 bases from J, with 13 bases in between. Here the CDR3 reads CSVVGLGGYEQYF. The CDR3, as DNA: TGCAGCGTTGTGGGGCTCGGGGGCTACGAGCAGTACTTC.

The genes are TRBV5-1 and TRBJ1-1, with 7 bases that match TRBD1. Germline V gene data show CDR1 as SGHRS and CDR2 as YFSETQ. Trimming took 1 base from V and 4 from J; bases not matched to a gene: 10. This CDR3 has 16 residues. This chain's CDR3 is CASSLRADPGGTEAFF. In DNA form, the CDR3 reads TGCGCCAGCAGCTTGAGGGCAGATCCAGGGGGCACTGAAGCTTTCTTT.

About this clone itself: Other DNA sequences in this specimen translate into the identical CDR3. The chain combines TRBV3-1 (or the pseudogene TRBV3-2) with TRBJ2-5; no reliable D call. V was cut by 1 base and J by 4 bases, with 10 bases left in between. Germline loops: CDR1 LGHDT, CDR2 YNNKEL (reference sequence). The CDR3 sequence is 14 residues long. This CDR3 reads CASSQVPGGETQYF. In DNA form, the CDR3 reads TGTGCCAGCAGCCAAGTCCCCGGCGGAGAGACCCAGTACTTC.

This rearrangement joins TRBV28 to TRBJ1-4; D unclear. In germline, CDR1 is MDHEN, CDR2 SYDVKM. The CDR3 spans 11 residues. The V and J ends lost 3 bases and 8 bases respectively, with 4 bases between them. This CDR3 reads CASSLAEKLFF. The CDR3 region has the DNA TGTGCCAGCAGTTTGGCGGAAAAACTGTTTTTT.

This clone has just one count. The chain couples TRBV12-3 or TRBV12-4 to TRBJ2-7; tentative D call: TRBD2 (5 bases). Trimming removed 6 bases from V and 6 bases from J, with 15 bases in between. CDR3 size: 13 residues. Here the CDR3 DNA reads TGTGCCAGCAGCTCCCGGAGAGGGAGCGAGCAGTACTTC. This translates into CASSSRRGSEQYF.

The V call is TRBV7-9, the J call TRBJ1-1; D is uncertain. Looked up from germline, CDR1 is SEHNR and CDR2 is FQNEAQ (reference sequence). Trimming shortened V by 7 bases and J by 13 bases, and 22 bases separated the two germline ends. The CDR3 length is 13 residues. CDR3 in DNA: TGTGCCAGCACCAACCCAGCCGGGCAAAAATATTTCTTT. It yields the protein CASTNPAGQKYFF.

The genes are TRBV18 and TRBJ1-3; D perhaps matches TRBD1 (5 bases). Germline CDR1 and CDR2: KGHSH and LQKENI. Trimming shortened V by 4 bases and J by 0 bases, and 10 bases separated the two germline ends. The CDR3 has 15 residues. This chain's CDR3 is CASSLDTDSGNTIYF. DNA for the CDR3: TGTGCCAGCTCACTGGACACTGACTCTGGAAACACCATATATTTT.

This chain joins TRBV29-1 and TRBJ1-2; D is ambiguous. CDR3 size: 11 residues. V dropped 7 bases and J dropped 8 bases, with 14 bases sitting between them. In germline, CDR1 is SQVTM, CDR2 ANQGSEA. The CDR3 region has the DNA TGCAGCGACGCCCTCTATAGCGGCTACACCTTC. As protein: CSDALYSGYTF.

This rearrangement joins TRBV10-1 to TRBJ2-3; the D call may be TRBD1 or TRBD2 (5 bases each). The CDR3 is 16 residues long. Germline values: CDR1 WNHNN, CDR2 SYGVQD (reference sequence). Trimming removed 1 base at V and 2 bases at J, with 13 bases between. The CDR3 reads CASSELRGLATDTQYF. CDR3 in DNA: TGCGCCAGCAGTGAGTTGAGGGGTCTGGCCACAGATACGCAGTATTTT.

V and J are TRBV18 and TRBJ2-2; D unclear. This CDR3 is 14 amino acids long. Germline V gives CDR1 KGHSH, CDR2 LQKENI. V was clipped by 2 bases and J by 0 bases, with 4 bases between them. Here the CDR3 reads CASSPATNTGELFF. For the CDR3, the DNA is TGTGCCAGCTCACCAGCAACGAACACCGGGGAGCTGTTTTTT.

The rearrangement uses TRBV7-9 and TRBJ1-4, with D perhaps matching TRBD1 (5 bases). Germline CDR1 and CDR2: SEHNR and FQNEAQ (reference sequence). The CDR3 has 18 residues. The V end lost 5 bases, the J end lost 0 bases, and 19 bases lay between the germline ends. The chain's CDR3 is CASSHGPTWGTTNEKLFF. In DNA, the CDR3 is TGTGCCAGCAGCCACGGACCCACATGGGGCACAACTAATGAAAAACTGTTTTTT.

The chain is built from TRBV6-5 and TRBJ2-4; TRBD1 matches 11 bases. CDR1 is MNHEY, CDR2 SVGAGI, per germline. The CDR3 extends over 15 amino acids. After removal of 8 bases from V and 0 bases from J, the junction contained 3 bases not matched to a gene. In DNA, the CDR3 is TGTGCCAGCGGGGACAGGGGGTTAGCCAAAAACATTCAGTACTTC. Translated, it gives CASGDRGLAKNIQYF.

The rearrangement uses TRBV6-5 and TRBJ2-2, with 8 bases matching TRBD2. Germline V gene lookup returns CDR1 MNHEY and CDR2 SVGAGI. Trimming removed 10 bases from V and 6 bases from J; junction bases left unmatched: 1. CDR3 length equals 11 residues. CDR3 in amino acids: CATGRAGELFF. CDR3 coding DNA: TGTGCCACCGGGAGGGCCGGGGAGCTGTTTTTT.

The rearrangement links TRBV27 to TRBJ2-5; a weak D match, TRBD2 (6 bases). This CDR3 contains 15 residues. Germline V gene sequence: CDR1 MNHEY, CDR2 SMNVEV (reference sequence). V gave up 1 base and J gave up 2 bases, with 11 bases separating them. CDR3 in DNA: TGTGCCAGCAGTTTATTGTCCAGCGGGCAAGAGACCCAGTACTTC. Residues: CASSLLSSGQETQYF.

V usage is TRBV10-3 and J usage is TRBJ2-7, with TRBD1 matching over 8 bases. Per the germline V gene, CDR1 is ENHRY and CDR2 is SYGVKD. V was clipped by 10 bases and J by 4 bases; unmatched bases: 15. This CDR3 has 15 amino acids. DNA of the CDR3: TGTGCCACCCATCCGCTCCGGGACAGGATTTACGAGCAGTACTTC. As protein: CATHPLRDRIYEQYF.

The chain employs TRBV19 and TRBJ1-5; no definite D call. Germline CDR1 reads LNHDA; CDR2 reads SQIVND (reference sequence). This CDR3 region has 15 residues. V lost 3 bases and J lost 2, with 11 bases in between. The CDR3 DNA follows: TGTGCCAGTAGTATTCTTGGTGGGGGCAATCAGCCCCAGCATTTT. As protein: CASSILGGGNQPQHF. The full variable domain, with the rest looked up from reference TRBV19 and TRBJ1-5, is DGGITQSPKYLFRKEGQNVTLSCEQNLNHDAMYWYRQDPGQGLRLIYYSQIVNDFQKGDIAEGYSVSREKKESFPLTVTSAQKNPTAFYLCASSILGGGNQPQHFGDGTRLSIL.

This chain joins TRBV30 and TRBJ1-3; 7 bases align to TRBD1. Per the germline V gene, CDR1 is GTSNPN and CDR2 is SVGIG (reference sequence). With V trimmed by 0 bases and J by 0 bases, 2 bases remained unmatched. The CDR3 consists of 15 residues. CDR3 amino acids: CAWSVGTVSGNTIYF. DNA for the CDR3: TGTGCCTGGAGTGTTGGGACAGTCTCTGGAAACACCATATATTTT.

The chain couples TRBV7-2 to TRBJ1-3, with 8 bases matching TRBD1. Per the germline V gene, CDR1 is SGHTA and CDR2 is FQGNSA. V lost 0 bases and J lost 2; bases outside the gene matches: 12. The CDR3 runs to 19 residues. For the CDR3, the DNA is TGTGCCAGCAGCTTAGCTGTCTCCCAGGGGGCCTTGACTGGAAACACCATATATTTT. This translates into CASSLAVSQGALTGNTIYF.

The chain joins TRBV4-2 to TRBJ2-5, with 10 bases matching TRBD2. The CDR3 spans 18 residues. Germline V gene sequence: CDR1 LGHNA, CDR2 YNFKEQ. The V gene end was trimmed by 1 base and the J gene end by 5 bases; junction bases not matched to a gene: 13. The CDR3 DNA reads as TGTGCCAGCAGCCAAGGGGGGCTAGCGGGGGCCCTCGGGGAGACCCAGTACTTC. Its translation is CASSQGGLAGALGETQYF.

The chain links TRBV19 to TRBJ2-2, with a tentative D call TRBD1 (5 bases). Trimming cost V 1 base and J 6 bases, with 12 bases left between them. Looked up from germline, CDR1 is LNHDA and CDR2 is SQIVND (reference sequence). There are 15 residues in the CDR3. This chain's CDR3 is CASSIVARAPGELFF. The CDR3 DNA sequence: TGTGCCAGTAGTATAGTGGCCAGGGCGCCCGGGGAGCTGTTTTTT.

The chain links TRBV27 to TRBJ1-5, with TRBD1 matching 7 bases. Germline lookup yields CDR1 MNHEY and CDR2 SMNVEV (reference sequence). CDR3 length equals 13 residues. J lost 2 bases, V lost 5 bases, and 0 bases had no gene match. The CDR3: CASSDRGNQPQHF. The CDR3 DNA follows: TGTGCCAGCAGTGACAGGGGCAATCAGCCCCAGCATTTT.

The chain uses TRBV2 and TRBJ2-1, with 9 bases aligning to TRBD2. CDR3 length: 15 residues. CDR1 SNHLY and CDR2 FYNNEI come from the germline V gene. Trimming removed 10 bases from V and 9 bases from J; junction bases left unmatched: 16. CDR3 loop: CAITRGSGGSVEQFF. The CDR3 nucleotides read TGTGCCATTACCCGGGGTAGCGGGGGATCTGTTGAGCAGTTCTTC. Full variable domain (rest looked up from reference TRBV2 and TRBJ2-1): EPEVTQTPSHQVTQMGQEVILRCVPISNHLYFYWYRQILGQKVEFLVSFYNNEISEKSEIFDDQFSVERPDGSNFTLKIRSTKLEDSAMYFCAITRGSGGSVEQFFGPGTRLTVL.